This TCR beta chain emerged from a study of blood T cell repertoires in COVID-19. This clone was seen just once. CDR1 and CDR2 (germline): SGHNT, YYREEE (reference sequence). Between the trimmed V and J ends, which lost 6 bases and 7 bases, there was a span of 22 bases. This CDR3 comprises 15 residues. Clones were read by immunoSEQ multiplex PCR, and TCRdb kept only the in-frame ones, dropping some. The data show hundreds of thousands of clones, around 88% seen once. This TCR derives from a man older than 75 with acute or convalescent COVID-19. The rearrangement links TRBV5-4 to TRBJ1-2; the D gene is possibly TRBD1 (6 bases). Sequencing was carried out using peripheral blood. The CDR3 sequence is CASIPGGERGGGYTF. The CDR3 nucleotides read TGTGCCAGCATCCCGGGTGGGGAACGAGGGGGTGGCTACACCTTC.